The T cell receptor (beta chain) under discussion was sequenced for a study of shared clonotypes between healthy human individuals (dated by TCRdb to 2020 to 2021). For the wider study: The cohort comprised a couple of women and three men aged 18 to 49 years. For each donor, CD4 naive and CD4 memory were each given three plates, CD8 naive was given two plates, and CD8 memory was given one plate. Per donor, leukapheresis produced somewhere between about 0.94 and 8.9 billion PBMCs. The study deeply sequenced blood TCR repertoires of five healthy adults to estimate repertoire size and the extent of clonotype sharing between individuals. Libraries were prepared and TCR repertoires were sequenced by different laboratories using diverse techniques, in order to increase sequencing depth and limit assay-specific biases. Summary of the overall study and its limitations: Larger estimated clonotype richness was generally found for naive subsets than for memory subsets. Incomplete sequencing was indicated by rarefaction of sorted-subset datasets, despite the large sequencing depth. Based on pairwise subsampling, the degree of clonotype sharing among donors was expected to be affected by sequencing depth. Clonotypes shared by all four sorted-subset donors showed higher generation probabilities than non-shared clonotypes. The genetic and exposure-history diversity represented was limited by the small number of donors. Sharing across a handful of donors was observed for about 5% of naive CD4, 3.5% of naive CD8, about 2.3% of memory CD4, and about 0.39% of memory CD8 clonotypes. Sampling was limited to blood, and TCR repertoires in tissue likely differ from TCR repertoires in blood.

Comment on this clone: Its recognized antigen is unknown. Base qualities are not recorded, but no much larger clone differs from it by a single base.

Using the deep immunoSEQ assay, TCR CDR3 regions were amplified from genomic DNA by multiplex PCR. Genomic DNA extracted from each cell subset was distributed evenly over all wells of several immunoSEQ 96-well plates, and each plate served as one replicate. Each replicate PCR for sorted subsets received about 220 ng genomic DNA, equal to roughly 30,000 T cell genomes. Purified libraries were quantified with a Qubit 3.0 fluorometer, sized on a Bioanalyzer 2100, and re-quantified with the KAPA Library Quantification kit. Each immunoSEQ 96-well plate was sequenced on its own single-read 150-cycle Illumina NextSeq 550 flow cell. The study's processing was this. The immunoSEQ output contained only junctional sequences without quality scores, so filtering could not match that applied to full-length reads. Sequences were annotated with PyIR, a Python wrapper for IgBLAST v1.9, and V/J genes and CDR3 were assigned using IMGT germline references. Reads were removed for weak V/J assignments (E-value above 1e-6), missing CDR3, stop codons, out-of-frame junctions, or ambiguous translated residues. V3J clonotypes were defined as sequences sharing an identical inferred V gene, J gene, and CDR3 amino acid sequence. The percentage overlap between two repertoires was calculated by dividing the number of shared unique clonotypes by the size of the smaller repertoire. RTK rarefaction, the Chao1 estimator, and Recon v2.1 estimates of unobserved clonotypes were used to assess repertoire richness. Generation probabilities were computed with OLGA for all TCRbeta clonotypes obtained by the gDNA method from several donors. Sourced from immuneACCESS, this table was stored by TCRdb with only in-frame sequences that have V and J called. A share of the clones is absent; for the studies checked, an unresolved V gene accounts for under half, and the remainder has no known explanation. The DNA was the basis for D and trimming; V, J and clone size are from that table. Within this sample are some 2,500,000 clones, with 80% to 95% of them counted one time only. Together, the top ten hold roughly 0.39% of the sample.

Ends trimmed: V by 5 bases, J by 8 bases; bases unmatched to a gene: 11. From the cysteine up to the phenylalanine, the CDR3 has a length of 14 residues. CDR3 DNA is the only sequence kept; it has 42 bases, read in frame from the first base. The germline V gene encodes CDR1 SNHLY and CDR2 FYNNEI. Donors were healthy HIV-negative adults with no recently reported acute infections or vaccinations. Every donor was a Caucasian adult residing in Nashville, Tennessee, USA. CD4+ T cells were enriched through magnetic negative selection, after which naive cells were positively selected on CD45RA and the remaining negative fraction served as the memory subset. Blood was collected by leukapheresis, and PBMCs were isolated by Ficoll-Histopaque density gradient centrifugation and then cryopreserved in liquid nitrogen vapor phase. Analytical flow cytometry was used to check the purity and quantity of each magnetically sorted T cell population. Each sorted fraction had its genomic DNA isolated and then quantified by UV absorbance on a Nanodrop 2000c.

The sequence was obtained from a man between 18 and 35 years old in good health. Some clones in this sample may be carry-over from other donors' samples. What was sequenced was naive CD4+ T cells from PBMCs. What the cell subset or site label conveys for this sample: CD45RA+ positively selected. The rearrangement joined TRBV2 to TRBJ1-2, with 7 bases matching TRBD1. The CDR3 region has the sequence CASSRDSLRGGYTF. The bases read TGTGCCAGCAGTCGGGACAGCCTTAGGGGGGGCTACACCTTC.